The rows below give T cell receptor beta chains drawn from one sample of a study of radiation and T cells in renal cell carcinoma. Assay: immunoSEQ multiplex PCR; the TCRdb copy retains only in-frame clones and omits some. The sample consists of 150,000 or so clones, about 87% of them appearing once. The sequencing used blood, collected from a patient whose treatment included radiotherapy and nephrectomy. The receptors were sampled from a woman in her 70s with renal cell carcinoma. Each CDR3 is given with its conserved first and last residue. Fields, in order: CDR3 protein, CDR3 DNA, V gene, J gene, D gene, clone size. D genes are given only for firm matches. Size is stated for part of the rows, as once, few or many counts, or as a class when the clone is expanded.

CDR3: CASSPLPQGGYYEQYF
DNA: TGTGCCAGCTCACCACTCCCGCAGGGGGGTTACTACGAGCAGTACTTC
V: TRBV18
J: TRBJ2-7
D: -
size: -

CDR3: CASRPGGAEAFF
DNA: TGTGCCAGCAGGCCTGGGGGGGCTGAAGCTTTCTTT
V: TRBV28
J: TRBJ1-1
D: -
size: -

CDR3: CASSYEQYF
DNA: TGTGCCAGCAGCTACGAGCAGTACTTC
V: TRBV7-4
J: TRBJ2-7
D: -
size: -

CDR3: CASSQARGTTNEKLFF
DNA: TGCGCCAGCAGCCAGGCCCGGGGGACAACTAATGAAAAACTGTTTTTT
V: TRBV4-3
J: TRBJ1-4
D: -
size: -

CDR3: CAWSPPAGQMETQYF
DNA: TGTGCCTGGAGTCCTCCGGCAGGGCAGATGGAGACCCAGTACTTC
V: TRBV30
J: TRBJ2-5
D: -
size: -

CDR3: CASSLEFGRTSEAFF
DNA: TGTGCCAGCAGCTTAGAGTTCGGACGGACATCTGAAGCTTTCTTT
V: TRBV7-2
J: TRBJ1-1
D: -
size: -

CDR3: CASSPTLTLYGYTF
DNA: TGTGCCAGCAGCCCCACGTTGACTCTCTATGGCTACACCTTC
V: TRBV9
J: TRBJ1-2
D: -
size: -

CDR3: CASSGPGPSSYNEQFF
DNA: TGTGCCAGCAGCGGACCGGGGCCTTCCTCCTACAATGAGCAGTTCTTC
V: TRBV5-6
J: TRBJ2-1
D: -
size: -

CDR3: CASSLGVGSSYNEQFF
DNA: TGTGCCAGCAGCTTAGGTGTGGGGAGCTCCTACAATGAGCAGTTCTTC
V: TRBV11-2
J: TRBJ2-1
D: -
size: -

CDR3: CASSLEPGVNTEAFF
DNA: TGTGCCAGCAGCTTAGAACCAGGGGTGAACACTGAAGCTTTCTTT
V: TRBV7-9
J: TRBJ1-1
D: -
size: -

CDR3: CASRMTGNYGYTF
DNA: TGTGCCAGCAGGATGACAGGGAACTATGGCTACACCTTC
V: TRBV27
J: TRBJ1-2
D: TRBD1
size: few

CDR3: CASSSTGGQEKTQYF
DNA: TGTGCCAGCAGCTCGACAGGAGGGCAGGAAAAGACCCAGTACTTC
V: TRBV5-4
J: TRBJ2-5
D: -
size: once

CDR3: CASSVREDTEAFF
DNA: TGTGCCAGCAGCGTACGAGAAGATACTGAAGCTTTCTTT
V: TRBV9
J: TRBJ1-1
D: -
size: once

CDR3: CASTPGGALNEQFF
DNA: TGCGCCAGCACCCCTGGAGGGGCCCTCAATGAGCAGTTCTTC
V: TRBV5-1
J: TRBJ2-1
D: -
size: once

CDR3: CASNGLAGHNEQFF
DNA: TGCGCCAGCAACGGACTAGCGGGACACAATGAGCAGTTCTTC
V: TRBV5-1
J: TRBJ2-1
D: TRBD2
size: -

CDR3: CASSSGLAGFSYEQYF
DNA: TGTGCCAGCAGTTCCGGACTAGCGGGTTTCTCCTACGAGCAGTACTTC
V: TRBV6-5
J: TRBJ2-7
D: TRBD2
size: -

CDR3: CASSLLPGDTGELFF
DNA: TGTGCCAGTAGTCTCCTCCCGGGGGACACCGGGGAGCTGTTTTTT
V: TRBV19
J: TRBJ2-2
D: -
size: -

CDR3: CASSSSDRGYEQYF
DNA: TGTGCCAGCAGTTCCTCAGACAGGGGATACGAGCAGTACTTC
V: TRBV28
J: TRBJ2-7
D: TRBD1
size: -

CDR3: CASSGQGPYEQYF
DNA: TGTGCCAGTAGCGGACAGGGCCCCTACGAGCAGTACTTC
V: TRBV19
J: TRBJ2-7
D: TRBD1
size: -

CDR3: CASSRTGLETQYF
DNA: TGTGCCAGCAGCCGGACAGGGTTAGAGACCCAGTACTTC
V: TRBV5-4
J: TRBJ2-5
D: TRBD1
size: -

CDR3: CASSPPGTGFYEQFF
DNA: TGCGCCAGCAGCCCCCCCGGGACAGGGTTCTATGAGCAGTTCTTC
V: TRBV5-1
J: TRBJ2-1
D: TRBD1
size: -

CDR3: CASSGDLGQTYGYTF
DNA: TGTGCCAGCTCCGGGGATCTGGGACAGACCTATGGCTACACCTTC
V: TRBV18
J: TRBJ1-2
D: TRBD1
size: -

CDR3: CASSLSQGNTEAFF
DNA: TGTGCCAGCAGCTTATCGCAGGGGAACACTGAAGCTTTCTTT
V: TRBV7-9
J: TRBJ1-1
D: -
size: few

CDR3: CASSEALREQYF
DNA: TGTGCCAGCAGTGAAGCGCTGAGGGAGCAGTACTTC
V: TRBV2
J: TRBJ2-7
D: -
size: -

CDR3: CASSLVGTSGAYNEQFF
DNA: TGTGCCAGCAGCTTAGTGGGGACTAGCGGGGCCTACAATGAGCAGTTCTTC
V: TRBV7-2
J: TRBJ2-1
D: TRBD2
size: -

CDR3: CASSLGGADGYTF
DNA: TGTGCCAGCAGCTTAGGGGGGGCTGATGGCTACACCTTC
V: TRBV7-9
J: TRBJ1-2
D: -
size: -

CDR3: CASSQSWGSYEQYF
DNA: TGCGCCAGCAGTCAATCGTGGGGCAGCTACGAGCAGTACTTC
V: TRBV23-1
J: TRBJ2-7
D: -
size: once

CDR3: CATSRDPQNTGELFF
DNA: TGTGCCACCAGCAGAGATCCACAAAACACCGGGGAGCTGTTTTTT
V: TRBV15
J: TRBJ2-2
D: -
size: -

CDR3: CASSEAGGSNQPQHF
DNA: TGTGCCAGCAGTGAAGCGGGAGGGAGCAATCAGCCCCAGCATTTT
V: TRBV6-1
J: TRBJ1-5
D: -
size: -

CDR3: CSAQRQETQYF
DNA: TGCAGTGCTCAGAGGCAAGAGACCCAGTACTTC
V: TRBV20-1
J: TRBJ2-5
D: -
size: -

CDR3: CASSLIPRETQYF
DNA: TGTGCCAGCAGCTTGATACCTCGTGAGACCCAGTACTTC
V: TRBV7-3
J: TRBJ2-5
D: -
size: -

CDR3: CASSLGGGGYNSPLHF
DNA: TGTGCCAGCAGCTTGGGGGGCGGGGGTTATAATTCACCCCTCCACTTT
V: TRBV5-8
J: TRBJ1-6
D: -
size: -

CDR3: CASSHLLALGSYEQYF
DNA: TGTGCCAGCAGCCACCTACTAGCGCTCGGCTCCTACGAGCAGTACTTC
V: TRBV7-6
J: TRBJ2-7
D: TRBD2
size: -

CDR3: CASSSDIYGYTF
DNA: TGCGCCAGCAGCTCGGACATCTATGGCTACACCTTC
V: TRBV5-1
J: TRBJ1-2
D: -
size: -

CDR3: CAVTSRALNSPLHF
DNA: TGTGCTGTTACCTCCCGGGCCCTTAATTCACCCCTCCACTTT
V: TRBV30
J: TRBJ1-6
D: -
size: -

CDR3: CASQGQSGYEQYF
DNA: TGTGCCTCTCAGGGACAGTCAGGTTACGAGCAGTACTTC
V: TRBV30
J: TRBJ2-7
D: TRBD1
size: -

CDR3: CASSTSGQVLTPLHF
DNA: TGTGCCAGTAGTACTTCGGGACAGGTCTTGACACCCCTCCACTTT
V: TRBV19
J: TRBJ1-6
D: TRBD1
size: -

CDR3: CASSLAGENTIYF
DNA: TGCGCCAGCAGCTTGGCAGGGGAAAACACCATATATTTT
V: TRBV5-1
J: TRBJ1-3
D: -
size: -

CDR3: CSGGQNTETQYF
DNA: TGCAGCGGTGGACAGAACACAGAGACCCAGTACTTC
V: TRBV29-1
J: TRBJ2-5
D: -
size: -

CDR3: CASSNPSGGASPYEQYF
DNA: TGTGCCAGCAGCAACCCTAGCGGGGGGGCTTCTCCCTACGAGCAGTACTTC
V: TRBV7-9
J: TRBJ2-7
D: TRBD2
size: -

CDR3: CASSPPSSTDTQYF
DNA: TGTGCCAGCAGCCCCCCCTCTAGCACAGATACGCAGTATTTT
V: TRBV4-2
J: TRBJ2-3
D: -
size: once

CDR3: CASSALAGGGNEQFF
DNA: TGTGCCAGCAGCGCGCTAGCGGGGGGCGGGAATGAGCAGTTCTTC
V: TRBV2
J: TRBJ2-1
D: TRBD2
size: -

CDR3: CASSSPGLAAGELFF
DNA: TGTGCCAGCAGCTCCCCGGGACTAGCGGCCGGGGAGCTGTTTTTT
V: TRBV5-4
J: TRBJ2-2
D: TRBD2
size: -

CDR3: CSVATGGNTIYF
DNA: TGCAGCGTTGCGACAGGTGGAAACACCATATATTTT
V: TRBV29-1
J: TRBJ1-3
D: -
size: -

CDR3: CASSLADTDTQYF
DNA: TGCGCCAGCAGCTTGGCGGACACAGATACGCAGTATTTT
V: TRBV5-1
J: TRBJ2-3
D: -
size: -

CDR3: CASSLRGLAGGQETQYF
DNA: TGTGCCAGCAGCTTAAGGGGACTAGCGGGGGGCCAAGAGACCCAGTACTTC
V: TRBV7-2
J: TRBJ2-5
D: TRBD2
size: -

CDR3: CASSVATSTGGISFSTDTQYF
DNA: TGTGCCAGCAGCGTAGCTACCTCGACGGGGGGGATATCTTTTAGCACAGATACGCAGTATTTT
V: TRBV9
J: TRBJ2-3
D: TRBD2
size: -

CDR3: CATSWGGELFF
DNA: TGTGCCACCAGCTGGGGCGGGGAGCTGTTTTTT
V: TRBV15
J: TRBJ2-2
D: -
size: -

CDR3: CASSQVGVTGYTF
DNA: TGCGCCAGCAGCCAAGTCGGGGTCACGGGCTACACCTTC
V: TRBV4-3
J: TRBJ1-2
D: -
size: few

CDR3: CASSQDWGTSGGTDTQYF
DNA: TGTGCCAGCAGCCAAGATTGGGGCACTAGCGGGGGCACAGATACGCAGTATTTT
V: TRBV4-2
J: TRBJ2-3
D: TRBD2
size: once

CDR3: CASSEEEDSPLHF
DNA: TGTGCCAGCAGCGAAGAGGAAGATTCACCCCTCCACTTT
V: TRBV9
J: TRBJ1-6
D: -
size: -

CDR3: CASSGQGAMNTEAFF
DNA: TGTGCCAGCAGTGGGCAGGGGGCGATGAACACTGAAGCTTTCTTT
V: TRBV6-1
J: TRBJ1-1
D: TRBD1
size: -

CDR3: CASSRFGASGGTGDTQYF
DNA: TGTGCCAGTAGCCGATTCGGGGCTAGCGGGGGGACTGGGGATACGCAGTATTTT
V: TRBV19
J: TRBJ2-3
D: TRBD2
size: -

CDR3: CASETWNTEAFF
DNA: TGTGCCAGTGAGACCTGGAACACTGAAGCTTTCTTT
V: TRBV19
J: TRBJ1-1
D: -
size: -